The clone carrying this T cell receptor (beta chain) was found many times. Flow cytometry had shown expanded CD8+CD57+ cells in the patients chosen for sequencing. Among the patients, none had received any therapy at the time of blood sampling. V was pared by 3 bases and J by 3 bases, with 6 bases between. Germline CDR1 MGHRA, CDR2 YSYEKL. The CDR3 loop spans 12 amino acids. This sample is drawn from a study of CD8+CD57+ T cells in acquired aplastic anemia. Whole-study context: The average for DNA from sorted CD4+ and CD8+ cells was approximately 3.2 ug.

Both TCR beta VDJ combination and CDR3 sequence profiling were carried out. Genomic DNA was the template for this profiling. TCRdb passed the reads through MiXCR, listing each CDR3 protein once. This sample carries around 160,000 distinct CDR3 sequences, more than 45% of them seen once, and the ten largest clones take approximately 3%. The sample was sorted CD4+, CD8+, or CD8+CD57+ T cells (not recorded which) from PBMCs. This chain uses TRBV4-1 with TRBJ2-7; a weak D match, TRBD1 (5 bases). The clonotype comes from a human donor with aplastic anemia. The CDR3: CASSHDSYEQYF. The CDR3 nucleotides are TGCGCCAGCAGCCACGACAGCTACGAGCAGTACTTC.